Following are 17 T cell receptor beta chains from one sample sequenced in a study of T-cell reconstitution after alpha-beta-depleted transplantation in children. A TCRbeta library incorporating unique molecular identifiers was prepared. TCRdb reanalysed the PCR reads using MiXCR and keeps one entry per CDR3 protein. The profile shows some 180,000 distinct CDR3 sequences, about 7% of them singletons. The specimen comprised PBMCs, sampled before TCRalphabeta/CD19-depleted stem cell transplant. The receptors were sampled from a boy between 2 and 10 years old with acute lymphoblastic leukemia, due to receive a stem cell transplant.

This clonotype was seen a few times. This chain uses TRBV7-8 with TRBJ2-3; possibly TRBD1 or TRBD2 for D (5 bases each). The V gene lost 5 bases and the J gene lost 4 bases, with 25 bases spanning the gap. Germline assignment: CDR1 SGHVS and CDR2 FQNEAQ. The CDR3 extends over 18 amino acids. The CDR3 DNA sequence: TGTGCCAGCAGCCGATTAGCCGCCGGGGCCCTTACCCCAGATACGCAGTATTTT. Encoded protein: CASSRLAAGALTPDTQYF.

This clonotype was detected many times. The rearrangement joins TRBV5-1 to TRBJ2-5; 7 bases match TRBD2. Germline CDR1 is SGHRS and CDR2 is YFSETQ. The ends lost 2 bases at V and 2 bases at J; junction bases unmatched: 12. The CDR3 is 17 amino acids. In DNA form, the CDR3 reads TGCGCCAGCAGCTTCTTGCCTAGCGGTTTAACTCAAGAGACCCAGTACTTC. Translation gives CASSFLPSGLTQETQYF.

This clonotype was detected only a few times. The chain is built from TRBV20-1 and TRBJ2-7; 9 bases map to TRBD2. Germline V CDR1 and CDR2: DFQATT, SNEGSKA (reference sequence). The CDR3 extends over 13 amino acids. V lost 6 bases to trimming and J lost 4 bases; unmatched junction nucleotides: 7. CDR3 DNA: TGCAGTGCCACCGGGACTAGCAGTTACGAGCAGTACTTC. It translates to CSATGTSSYEQYF.

Of note for this clonotype: Being one base from a much bigger clone, this may be a read error. The CDR3 carries no conserved terminal phenylalanine or tryptophan, so it likely arises from a read error. The rearrangement links TRBV20-1 to TRBJ2-7; 10 bases match TRBD2. The germline gives CDR1 DFQATT, CDR2 SNEGSKA (reference sequence). This CDR3 is built from 15 residues. Trimming removed 5 bases from V and 2 bases from J; junction bases left unmatched: 9. The CDR3 is CSAFRLAGSTYEQYS. CDR3 bases: TGCAGTGCTTTCAGACTAGCGGGTTCTACCTACGAGCAGTACTCC.

This clonotype was seen many times. The chain links TRBV5-1 to TRBJ2-1; 9 positions agree with TRBD2. CDR3 size: 14 residues. Germline V gene data show CDR1 as SGHRS and CDR2 as YFSETQ. The V segment lost 4 bases and the J segment 8 bases; nucleotides outside the gene matches: 7. For the CDR3, the DNA is TGCGCCAGCAGCCAAGGACTAGCGATGGATGAGCAGTTCTTC. Translating it yields CASSQGLAMDEQFF.

The genes are TRBV7-9 and TRBJ2-7, with 8 bases lining up with TRBD1. The length of the CDR3 is 16 residues. In germline, CDR1 is SEHNR, CDR2 FQNEAQ (reference sequence). With 3 bases clipped from V and 5 bases from J, the junction kept 12 bases outside the gene matches. The CDR3 sequence: CASSFLRGQEVHEQYF. As DNA, the CDR3 is TGTGCCAGCAGCTTTCTAAGGGGACAGGAGGTCCACGAGCAGTACTTC. The whole variable domain, remainder taken from reference TRBV7-9 and TRBJ2-7, is DTGVSQNPRHKITKRGQNVTFRCDPISEHNRLYWYRQTLGQGPEFLTYFQNEAQLEKSRLLSDRFSAERPKGSFSTLEIQRTEQGDSAMYLCASSFLRGQEVHEQYFGPGTRLTVT.

This clonotype was recorded at least ten times. The V call is TRBV11-2, the J call TRBJ2-7, with D maybe TRBD2 (5 bases). This CDR3 has 15 amino acids. The ends were cut back, 1 base at V and 0 bases at J, with 10 bases in the middle. Germline values: CDR1 SGHAT, CDR2 FQNNGV. Here the CDR3 reads CASSLGLDYSYEQYF. The DNA of the CDR3 is TGTGCCAGCAGCTTAGGACTCGACTACTCCTACGAGCAGTACTTC.

This chain links TRBV10-2 with TRBJ2-3; 8 bases are a match to TRBD1. The ends lost 5 bases at V and 4 bases at J; junction bases unmatched: 8. The CDR3 spans 15 residues. The germline CDR1 and CDR2 sequences are WSHSY and SAAADI. The CDR3 sequence: CASSNPGGSSDTQYF. The CDR3 DNA follows: TGCGCCAGCAGTAACCCAGGGGGCTCGTCAGATACGCAGTATTTT.

This clonotype was picked up a small number of times. CDR3: CASSSEREQFF. DNA for the CDR3: TGTGCCAGCAGTTCCGAGAGAGAGCAGTTCTTC. J is TRBJ2-1 and V is TRBV6-2 or TRBV6-3, with no clear D. V dropped 4 bases and J dropped 10 bases, with 8 bases sitting between them. The CDR3 totals 11 residues. Germline V lookup: CDR1 MNHEY, CDR2 SVGEGT.

This clonotype has more than one count but fewer than ten. An end of the junction differs from the germline gene, which may be a read error. The gene calls are TRBV6-2 or TRBV6-3 and TRBJ2-7; D unresolved. CDR1 MNHEY and CDR2 SVGEGT come from the germline V gene. CDR3 length: 15 residues. The CDR3 coding sequence is TGTGCCAGCATTTACGACGGTCTGAACAACTACGAGCAGTACTTC. Translated, it gives CASIYDGLNNYEQYF.

This clonotype was picked up a small number of times. The chain couples TRBV20-1 to TRBJ2-6; D remains unclear. The CDR3 is 15 residues long. Germline-derived CDR1 and CDR2 are DFQATT and SNEGSKA (reference sequence). Trimming removed 0 bases at V and 1 base at J, with 7 bases between. CDR3 in amino acids: CSARDTPSGANVLTF. The CDR3 nucleotides are TGCAGTGCTAGAGATACACCGTCTGGGGCCAACGTCCTGACTTTC.

This clonotype was counted between two and nine times. The chain is built from TRBV4-1 and TRBJ2-2; 9 nucleotides agree with TRBD1. With 4 bases clipped from V and 2 bases from J, the junction kept 8 bases outside the gene matches. Germline CDR1 is MGHRA and CDR2 is YSYEKL. The CDR3 has 17 amino acids. This chain's CDR3 is CASSLVQGASNTGELFF. In DNA, the CDR3 is TGCGCCAGCAGCCTCGTACAGGGGGCGTCAAACACCGGGGAGCTGTTTTTT.

At least ten counts were recorded for this clonotype. The rearrangement links TRBV27 to TRBJ1-3; possible D gene TRBD1, 5 bases. The CDR3 covers 15 residues. From germline, CDR1 is MNHEY and CDR2 SMNVEV (reference sequence). The V gene lost 2 bases and the J gene lost 2 bases, with 10 bases spanning the gap. The CDR3 reads CASSLQAGTGNTIYF. The CDR3 region has the DNA TGTGCCAGCAGTTTACAAGCAGGGACTGGAAACACCATATATTTT.

The table lists this clonotype with a few counts. The V gene is TRBV27, the J gene TRBJ2-5, with D maybe TRBD2 (5 bases). Germline-derived CDR1 and CDR2 are MNHEY and SMNVEV (reference sequence). This CDR3 is 14 amino acids long. V was shortened by 4 bases and J by 3 bases, with 12 bases between the two germline ends. CDR3 nucleotides: TGTGCCAGCAGTTATTCCCGGGGTGAAGAGACCCAGTACTTC. Translating it yields CASSYSRGEETQYF.

About this clonotype: One junction end disagrees with the germline gene, perhaps due to a read error. The rearrangement links TRBV3-1 to TRBJ2-1, with D possibly matching TRBD2 (6 bases). Germline V lookup: CDR1 LGHDT, CDR2 YNNKEL (reference sequence). CDR3 size: 19 residues. As DNA, the CDR3 is TGTGCCTGCAGCCAAGAGCCCCGGGACTTTTCGAGCTCCTACAATGAGCAGTTCTTC. It encodes CACSQEPRDFSSSYNEQFF.

This chain uses TRBV3-1 with TRBJ2-1; D may be TRBD2 (5 bases). The CDR3 sequence is 15 residues long. The ends were cut back, 1 base at V and 3 bases at J, with 10 bases in the middle. The germline V gene encodes CDR1 LGHDT and CDR2 YNNKEL (reference sequence). CDR3 sequence reads: CASSQASGDYNEQFF. CDR3 DNA sequence: TGTGCCAGCAGCCAAGCCTCCGGGGACTACAATGAGCAGTTCTTC.

There are a few counts of this clonotype. The chain is built from TRBV5-5 and TRBJ1-1; 10 nucleotides line up with TRBD1. Looked up from germline, CDR1 is SGHKS and CDR2 is YYEKEE (reference sequence). After removal of 1 base from V and 1 base from J, the junction contained 7 bases not matched to a gene. This CDR3 is 17 amino acids long. CDR3: CASSLSGTGAANTEAFF. CDR3 nucleotide sequence: TGTGCCAGCAGCTTGTCCGGGACAGGGGCTGCGAACACTGAAGCTTTCTTT.